These 22 T cell receptor beta chains share one sample of origin, sequenced in a study of cytomegalovirus exposure and HLA in healthy donors. PCR primers comprised 60 Vbeta and 13 Jbeta primers. Data came from immunoSEQ multiplex PCR; TCRdb stores just in-frame clones and leaves some out. Its clone listing holds 120,000 or so clones. The sample taken for sequencing was PBMCs. The receptors stem from a man aged 18 to 30 in good health and CMV-seronegative.

This chain uses TRBV10-1 with TRBJ2-7; the D gene is possibly TRBD1 (6 bases). Germline CDR1 WNHNN, CDR2 SYGVQD (reference sequence). With 4 bases removed from V and 2 bases from J, the gap between germline ends came to 21 bases. The CDR3 is 17 amino acids. CDR3 coding DNA: TGCGCCAGCAGTGCCACCGGGACAAGGGATACTCCCTACGAGCAGTACTTC. Translating gives CASSATGTRDTPYEQYF.

This sequence joins TRBV11-2 and TRBJ2-5; D may be TRBD2 (7 bases). Trimming took off 5 bases at V and 4 bases at J, with 17 bases between the two ends. The CDR3 spans 15 residues. CDR1 and CDR2 (germline): SGHAT, FQNNGV. The CDR3 DNA reads as TGTGCCAGCAGCCAGCCGCGGGGGCTTTTAGAGACCCAGTACTTC. Translated, it gives CASSQPRGLLETQYF.

This chain links TRBV6-1 with TRBJ1-1; the D gene is possibly TRBD1 (5 bases). The CDR3 contains 14 residues. Trimming stripped 3 bases from V and 1 base from J, with 9 bases between. CDR1 MNHNS and CDR2 SASEGT come from the germline V gene. The CDR3 DNA is TGTGCCAGCAGTGACAGGGAGGAGAACACTGAAGCTTTCTTT. It codes for CASSDREENTEAFF.

The chain carries TRBV7-9 and TRBJ2-7; D ambiguous. V gave up 4 bases and J gave up 2 bases, with 12 bases separating them. Germline CDR1 is SEHNR and CDR2 is FQNEAQ (reference sequence). CDR3 length equals 14 residues. For the CDR3, the DNA is TGTGCCAGCAGCTCGCCCCTGGCCACCTACGAGCAGTACTTC. Translated, it gives CASSSPLATYEQYF.

The rearrangement joins TRBV9 to TRBJ1-2; the match to TRBD1 covers 12 bases. The CDR3 runs to 15 residues. Trimming removed 6 bases from V and 4 bases from J; junction bases left unmatched: 7. In germline, CDR1 is SGDLS, CDR2 YYNGEE. CDR3 bases: TGTGCCAGCACGCTAGGGACAGGGGGCAGCTATGGCTACACCTTC. Translated: CASTLGTGGSYGYTF.

This chain connects TRBV5-1 to TRBJ1-1, with 12 bases aligning to TRBD1. In germline, CDR1 is SGHRS, CDR2 YFSETQ. The CDR3 totals 17 residues. The trim removed 3 bases at V and 5 bases at J, leaving 11 bases unmatched. CDR3 sequence (DNA): TGCGCCAGCAGCTGGGGGACAGGGGGCGCCCCGGGGACTGAAGCTTTCTTT. It is translated as CASSWGTGGAPGTEAFF. The full variable domain, completed using reference TRBV5-1 and TRBJ1-1, is KAGVTQTPRYLIKTRGQQVTLSCSPISGHRSVSWYQQTPGQGLQFLFEYFSETQRNKGNFPGRFSGRQFSNSRSEMNVSTLELGDSALYLCASSWGTGGAPGTEAFFGQGTRLTVV.

The chain recombines TRBV7-8 with TRBJ2-2, with D perhaps matching TRBD2 (6 bases). From germline, CDR1 is SGHVS and CDR2 FQNEAQ. This CDR3 has 17 amino acids. With 2 bases removed from V and 5 bases from J, the gap between germline ends came to 18 bases. The CDR3 here is CASSLSRRGNPTGELFF. The DNA of the CDR3 is TGTGCCAGCAGCTTAAGTCGGCGGGGAAATCCAACCGGGGAGCTGTTTTTT. The whole variable domain, filled in from reference TRBV7-8 and TRBJ2-2, reads GAGVSQSPRYKVAKRGQDVALRCDPISGHVSLFWYQQALGQGPEFLTYFQNEAQLDKSGLPSDRFFAERPEGSVSTLKIQRTQQEDSAVYLCASSLSRRGNPTGELFFGEGSRLTVL.

The rearrangement links TRBV7-9 to TRBJ1-3; 7 bases line up with TRBD1. There are 15 residues in the CDR3. J lost 4 bases, V lost 2 bases, and 5 bases had no gene match. The germline CDR1 and CDR2 sequences are SEHNR and FQNEAQ (reference sequence). The CDR3 DNA follows: TGTGCCAGCAGCTTATGGACAGGCGGCGGAAACACCATATATTTT. It codes for CASSLWTGGGNTIYF.

The J gene is TRBJ1-5, the V gene TRBV6-1; weak D call: TRBD1 (5 bases). V was pared by 5 bases and J by 3 bases, with 14 bases between. Germline V gives CDR1 MNHNS, CDR2 SASEGT. CDR3 length: 15 residues. CDR3 sequence reads: CASSLTGRPNQPQHF. CDR3 nucleotide sequence: TGTGCCAGCAGTTTAACAGGAAGGCCCAATCAGCCCCAGCATTTT.

The rearrangement links TRBV19 to TRBJ1-5, with D possibly being TRBD1 (5 bases). Per the germline V gene, CDR1 is LNHDA and CDR2 is SQIVND (reference sequence). The CDR3 covers 15 residues. With 3 bases removed from V and 4 bases from J, the gap between germline ends came to 13 bases. CDR3 in amino acids: CASSIPRRGNQPQHF. The CDR3 DNA sequence: TGTGCCAGTAGTATTCCCCGCCGGGGGAATCAGCCCCAGCATTTT.

The rearrangement links TRBV28 to TRBJ1-1, with D unclear. The CDR3 has 13 amino acids. The germline V gene encodes CDR1 MDHEN and CDR2 SYDVKM. Trimming removed 6 bases at V and 3 bases at J, with 11 bases between. The CDR3 DNA reads as TGTGCCAGCAGCCCGGGCGGGGACACTGAAGCTTTCTTT. This codes for CASSPGGDTEAFF. The full variable domain, in which reference TRBV28 and TRBJ1-1 provide the parts outside the CDR3, is DVKVTQSSRYLVKRTGEKVFLECVQDMDHENMFWYRQDPGLGLRLIYFSYDVKMKEKGDIPEGYSVSREKKERFSLILESASTNQTSMYLCASSPGGDTEAFFGQGTRLTVV.

The J gene is TRBJ1-5, the V gene TRBV10-3; the D gene is possibly TRBD1 (6 bases). The CDR3 loop spans 14 amino acids. CDR1 ENHRY and CDR2 SYGVKD come from the germline V gene. The V and J ends lost 6 bases and 4 bases respectively, with 13 bases between them. Here the CDR3 DNA reads TGTGCCATCAGCCCGACAGGAAGTAATCAGCCCCAGCATTTT. Translated: CAISPTGSNQPQHF.

The chain combines TRBV2 with TRBJ2-1; TRBD2 is a possible D gene (5 bases). The length of the CDR3 is 17 residues. V lost 7 bases to trimming and J lost 1 base, with 20 bases between them. Germline CDR1 is SNHLY and CDR2 is FYNNEI. The CDR3 protein is CASIFSQGRQSYNEQFF. DNA of the CDR3: TGTGCCAGCATCTTTAGTCAAGGGAGACAATCCTACAATGAGCAGTTCTTC.

The chain's CDR3 is CASRGSDRGTEAFF. The CDR3 DNA follows: TGTGCCAGCAGGGGCAGCGATCGGGGCACTGAAGCTTTCTTT. The J gene is TRBJ1-1, the V gene TRBV7-9; D call uncertain. The CDR3 length is 14 residues. Trimming left V 6 bases short and J 4 bases short, with 15 bases between. The V gene's germline CDR1 is SEHNR and CDR2 FQNEAQ (reference sequence).

V is TRBV30 and J is TRBJ2-5; D ambiguous. The J call may be wrong; the DNA end is better matched by TRBJ2-7. This CDR3 is built from 12 residues. Germline V gene sequence: CDR1 GTSNPN, CDR2 SVGIG (reference sequence). For the CDR3, the DNA is TGTGCCTGGAGGGCAGGTACCTACGAGCAGTACTTC. This codes for CAWRAGTYEQYF.

The V call is TRBV6-5, the J call TRBJ1-5, with 9 bases aligning to TRBD1. The CDR3 consists of 15 residues. V lost 5 bases to trimming and J lost 5 bases; unmatched junction nucleotides: 7. Germline V CDR1 and CDR2: MNHEY, SVGAGI. The CDR3 DNA reads as TGTGCCAGCAGTGCCGGACAGGGGTTTTATCAGCCCCAGCATTTT. Amino acid sequence: CASSAGQGFYQPQHF.

A remark on this clone: Different DNA sequences within this sample yield the same CDR3. The CDR3 region is CASSVGTGAYEQYF. The CDR3 DNA follows: TGTGCCAGCAGCGTAGGGACAGGTGCCTACGAGCAGTACTTC. The V call is TRBV9, the J call TRBJ2-7; 7 bases align to TRBD1. The ends lost 0 bases at V and 2 bases at J; junction bases unmatched: 2. The CDR3 loop spans 14 amino acids. The germline CDR1 and CDR2 sequences are SGDLS and YYNGEE.

This sequence joins TRBV7-9 and TRBJ1-1; weak D call: TRBD1 (6 bases). Germline-derived CDR1 and CDR2 are SEHNR and FQNEAQ (reference sequence). The CDR3 runs to 15 residues. V was shortened by 4 bases and J by 1 base, with 13 bases between the two germline ends. This CDR3 reads CASSSPQGRNTEAFF. In DNA form, the CDR3 reads TGTGCCAGCAGCTCACCACAGGGAAGGAACACTGAAGCTTTCTTT.

The J gene is TRBJ1-1, the V gene TRBV10-3, with 8 bases fitting TRBD1. The CDR3 is 14 amino acids. The V segment lost 10 bases and the J segment 0 bases; nucleotides outside the gene matches: 7. Per the germline V gene, CDR1 is ENHRY and CDR2 is SYGVKD. The CDR3 DNA sequence: TGTGCCACACAGGGGGTGATCATGAACACTGAAGCTTTCTTT. Translating it yields CATQGVIMNTEAFF.

The chain has TRBV20-1 and TRBJ1-1; D uncertain. CDR1 and CDR2 from the germline V gene are DFQATT and SNEGSKA (reference sequence). The CDR3 consists of 11 residues. V was shortened by 3 bases and J by 7 bases, with 9 bases between the two germline ends. In DNA, the CDR3 is TGCAGTGCTAGGGAGGTGGGTGAAGCTTTCTTT. This sequence encodes CSAREVGEAFF.

The V gene is TRBV19, the J gene TRBJ2-5, with D possibly TRBD1 on 5 matching bases. The CDR3 is made up of 14 amino acids. The V and J ends lost 5 bases and 5 bases respectively, with 15 bases between them. Looked up from germline, CDR1 is LNHDA and CDR2 is SQIVND (reference sequence). This CDR3 is CASSQTAFGETQYF. Here the CDR3 DNA reads TGTGCCAGTAGTCAGACAGCCTTTGGGGAGACCCAGTACTTC.

By frequency, this clone is medium-sized. This chain connects TRBV15 to TRBJ1-6; TRBD1 is a possible D gene (5 bases). CDR1 and CDR2 from the germline V gene are LNHNV and YYDKDF (reference sequence). Between the trimmed V and J ends, which lost 5 bases and 8 bases, there was a span of 19 bases. The CDR3 is 16 residues long. Written as DNA, the CDR3 is TGTGCCACCAGCGTCTTTGCTCAGGGATTAGATTCACCCCTCCACTTT. Translated, it gives CATSVFAQGLDSPLHF.